This T cell receptor beta chain was identified in a study of blood T cell repertoires in COVID-19. Background on the study: The United States, Italy and Spain supplied acute and convalescent COVID-19 samples. PBMCs, B-cell-depleted T cells, or T cells provided the cDNA or gDNA that made up the material.

Per the authors' pipeline: Cell counts per sample came from amplifying reference gene primers. Assay: immunoSEQ multiplex PCR; the TCRdb copy retains only in-frame clones and omits some. V and J calls and clone size come straight from that table; D and trimming were deduced from the DNA. The sample records approximately 250,000 clones, around 78% being singletons. The receptor comes from a man aged 55 to 69 who had recovered from COVID-19. The sequencing sample was made of peripheral blood.

The CDR3 loop reads CAITFSENTEAFF. CDR3 coding DNA: TGTGCCATCACTTTCAGCGAGAACACTGAAGCTTTCTTT. The chain links TRBV10-3 to TRBJ1-1; D ambiguous. V lost 7 bases and J 1 base, leaving 10 bases between the germline ends. The germline V gene has CDR1 ENHRY and CDR2 SYGVKD. This CDR3 spans 13 amino acids.